This T cell receptor (beta chain) was obtained from a study of blood T cell repertoires in COVID-19. Background on the study: Italy, Spain and the United States were the sources of the convalescent and acute COVID-19 samples.

Authors' analysis steps: Nucleated cell counts were estimated from reference gene primer amplification. Some clones are missing from TCRdb's copy, which holds only in-frame ones; the method was immunoSEQ multiplex PCR. V, J and clone size are taken as reported in that table, and D and trimming were inferred from the DNA itself. The sample contains more than 150,000 clones, almost 85% of which appear only once. Germline CDR1 and CDR2: SEHNR and FQNEAQ (reference sequence). V lost 5 bases and J 0 bases, leaving 14 bases between the germline ends. The CDR3 is made up of 16 amino acids. The chain has TRBV7-9 and TRBJ2-1; D might be TRBD1 (7 bases). Sequences were obtained from peripheral blood. This receptor was identified in a man between 18 and 29 years old with active or convalescent COVID-19. CDR3 in DNA: TGTGCCAGCAGCCCCATGGAGGGGGCCTCCTACAATGAGCAGTTCTTC. This encodes CASSPMEGASYNEQFF.